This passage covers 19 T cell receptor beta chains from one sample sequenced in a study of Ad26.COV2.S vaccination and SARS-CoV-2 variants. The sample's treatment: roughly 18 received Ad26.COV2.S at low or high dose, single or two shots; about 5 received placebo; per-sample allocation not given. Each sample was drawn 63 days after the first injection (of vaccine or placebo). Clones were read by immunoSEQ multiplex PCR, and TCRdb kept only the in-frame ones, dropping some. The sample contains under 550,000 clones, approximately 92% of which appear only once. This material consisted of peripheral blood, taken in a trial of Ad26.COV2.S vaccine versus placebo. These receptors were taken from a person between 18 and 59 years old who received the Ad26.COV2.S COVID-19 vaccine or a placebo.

The CDR3 nucleotides read TGCGCCAGCAGCTTGGGAACGGGCGGCGAGCAGTACTTC. Translating gives CASSLGTGGEQYF. The V gene is TRBV5-1, the J gene TRBJ2-7; D gene ambiguous. Trimming took 0 bases from V and 6 from J, leaving 10 bases between them. CDR1 and CDR2 from the germline V gene are SGHRS and YFSETQ. The CDR3 has 13 residues.

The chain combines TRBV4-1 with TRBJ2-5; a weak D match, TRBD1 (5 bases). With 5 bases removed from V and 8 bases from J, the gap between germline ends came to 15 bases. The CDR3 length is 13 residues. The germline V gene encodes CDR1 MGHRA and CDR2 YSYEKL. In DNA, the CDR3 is TGCGCCAGCAGCTATATTTCTCAGGGAACCCAGTACTTC. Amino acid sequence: CASSYISQGTQYF.

The CDR3 loop is CASSAIGSFYYEQYF. The CDR3 nucleotides are TGTGCCAGTAGTGCCATCGGCAGTTTCTACTACGAGCAGTACTTC. V is TRBV19 and J is TRBJ2-7, with D unclear. The germline V gene encodes CDR1 LNHDA and CDR2 SQIVND (reference sequence). The CDR3 spans 15 residues. Trimming left V 5 bases short and J 3 bases short, with 17 bases between.

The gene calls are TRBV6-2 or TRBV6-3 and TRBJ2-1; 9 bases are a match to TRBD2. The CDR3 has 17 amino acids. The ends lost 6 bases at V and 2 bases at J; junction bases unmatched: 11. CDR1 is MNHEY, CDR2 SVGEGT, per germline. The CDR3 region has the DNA TGTGCCAGCAGCAACGGGCGGACTAGCGCCCCCTACAATGAGCAGTTCTTC. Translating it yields CASSNGRTSAPYNEQFF.

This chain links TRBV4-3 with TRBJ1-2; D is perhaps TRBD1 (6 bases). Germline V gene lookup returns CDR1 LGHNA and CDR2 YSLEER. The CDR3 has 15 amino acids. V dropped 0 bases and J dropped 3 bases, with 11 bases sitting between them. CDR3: CASSQDRGDYYGYTF. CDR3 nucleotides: TGCGCCAGCAGCCAAGACAGGGGCGACTACTATGGCTACACCTTC.

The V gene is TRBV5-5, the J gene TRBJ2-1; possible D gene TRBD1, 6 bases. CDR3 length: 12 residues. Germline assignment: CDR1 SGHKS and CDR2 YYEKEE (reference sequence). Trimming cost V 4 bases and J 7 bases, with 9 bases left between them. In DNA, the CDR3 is TGTGCCAGCAGCCAAACAGGGAATGAGCAGTTCTTC. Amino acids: CASSQTGNEQFF.

In DNA, the CDR3 is TGTGCCACCAGTTGGGACCTTTTCAAGGGAGAGACCCAGTACTTC. Its translation is CATSWDLFKGETQYF. This sequence joins TRBV24-1 and TRBJ2-5; D could derive from TRBD1 or TRBD2 (5 bases each). The CDR3 is made up of 15 amino acids. The V gene's germline CDR1 is KGHDR and CDR2 SFDVKD. Trimming removed 6 bases at V and 4 bases at J, with 17 bases between.

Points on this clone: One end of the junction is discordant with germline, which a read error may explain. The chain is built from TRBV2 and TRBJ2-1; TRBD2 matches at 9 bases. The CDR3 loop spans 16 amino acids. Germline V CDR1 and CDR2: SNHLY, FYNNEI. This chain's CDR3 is CASREDGLAGFREQFF. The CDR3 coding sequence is TGTGCCAGCAGAGAAGACGGCCTAGCGGGATTTCGAGAGCAGTTCTTC.

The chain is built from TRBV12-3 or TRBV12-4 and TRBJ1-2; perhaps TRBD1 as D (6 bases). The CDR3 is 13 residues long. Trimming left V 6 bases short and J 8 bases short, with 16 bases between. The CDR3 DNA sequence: TGTGCCAGCAGCGGGACAACAGCGAGCGGCTACACCTTC. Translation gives CASSGTTASGYTF.

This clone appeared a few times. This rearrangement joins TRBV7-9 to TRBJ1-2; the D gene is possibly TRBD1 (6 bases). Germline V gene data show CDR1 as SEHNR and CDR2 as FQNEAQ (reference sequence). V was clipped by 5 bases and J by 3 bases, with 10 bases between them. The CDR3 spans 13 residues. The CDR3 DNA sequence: TGTGCCAGCAGCCTGGACAGCTACTATGGCTACACCTTC. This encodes CASSLDSYYGYTF.

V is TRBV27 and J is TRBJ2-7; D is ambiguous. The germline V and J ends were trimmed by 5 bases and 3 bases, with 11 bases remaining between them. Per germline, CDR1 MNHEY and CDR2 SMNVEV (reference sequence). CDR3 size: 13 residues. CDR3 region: CASSLQRGYEQYF. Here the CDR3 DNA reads TGTGCCAGCAGTCTTCAGAGAGGCTACGAGCAGTACTTC.

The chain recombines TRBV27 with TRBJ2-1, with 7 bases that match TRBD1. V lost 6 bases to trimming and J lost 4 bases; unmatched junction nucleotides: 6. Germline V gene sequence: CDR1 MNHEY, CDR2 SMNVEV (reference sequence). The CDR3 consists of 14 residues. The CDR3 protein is CASRTGTEYNEQFF. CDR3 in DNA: TGTGCCAGCAGAACCGGGACAGAATACAATGAGCAGTTCTTC.

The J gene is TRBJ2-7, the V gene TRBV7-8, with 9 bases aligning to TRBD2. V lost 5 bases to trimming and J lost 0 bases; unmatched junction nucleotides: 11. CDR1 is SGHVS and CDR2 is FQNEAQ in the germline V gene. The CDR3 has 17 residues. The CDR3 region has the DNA TGTGCCAGCAGCCCTATATATGGCGGGAGGGGCTCCTACGAGCAGTACTTC. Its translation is CASSPIYGGRGSYEQYF.

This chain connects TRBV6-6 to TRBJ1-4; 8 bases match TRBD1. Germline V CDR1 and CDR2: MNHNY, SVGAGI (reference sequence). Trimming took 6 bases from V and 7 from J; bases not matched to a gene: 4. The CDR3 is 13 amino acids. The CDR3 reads CASRDRVTEKLFF. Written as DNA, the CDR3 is TGTGCCAGCAGGGACAGGGTGACTGAAAAACTGTTTTTT.

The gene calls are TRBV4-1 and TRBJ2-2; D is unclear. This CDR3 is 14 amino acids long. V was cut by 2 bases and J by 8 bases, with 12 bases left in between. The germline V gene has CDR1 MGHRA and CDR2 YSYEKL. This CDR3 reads CASSQNLLVGELFF. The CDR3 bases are TGCGCCAGCAGCCAAAACCTCCTAGTTGGGGAGCTGTTTTTT.

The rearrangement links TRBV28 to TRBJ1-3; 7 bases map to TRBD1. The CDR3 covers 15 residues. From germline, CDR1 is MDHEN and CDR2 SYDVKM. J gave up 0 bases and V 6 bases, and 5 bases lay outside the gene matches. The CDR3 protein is CASRQGLYSGNTIYF. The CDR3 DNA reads TGTGCCAGCAGACAGGGGCTTTACTCTGGAAACACCATATATTTT.

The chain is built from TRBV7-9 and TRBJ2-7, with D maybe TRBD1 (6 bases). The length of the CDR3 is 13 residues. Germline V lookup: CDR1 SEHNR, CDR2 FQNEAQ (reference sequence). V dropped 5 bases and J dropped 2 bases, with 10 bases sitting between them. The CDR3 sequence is CASSPGQTYEQYF. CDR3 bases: TGTGCCAGCAGCCCCGGACAGACCTACGAGCAGTACTTC.

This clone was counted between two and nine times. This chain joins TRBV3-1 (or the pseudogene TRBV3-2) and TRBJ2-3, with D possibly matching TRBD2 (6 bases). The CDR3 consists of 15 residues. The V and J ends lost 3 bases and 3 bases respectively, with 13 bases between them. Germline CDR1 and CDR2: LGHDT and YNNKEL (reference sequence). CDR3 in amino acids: CASSHGRGRTDTQYF. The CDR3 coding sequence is TGTGCCAGCAGCCATGGACGGGGGAGGACAGATACGCAGTATTTT.

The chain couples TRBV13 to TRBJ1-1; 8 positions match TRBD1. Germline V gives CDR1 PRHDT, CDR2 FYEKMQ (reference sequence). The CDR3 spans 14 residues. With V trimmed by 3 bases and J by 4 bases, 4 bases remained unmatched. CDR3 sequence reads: CASSLGTGVTEAFF. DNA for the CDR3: TGTGCCAGCAGCTTGGGGACAGGCGTCACTGAAGCTTTCTTT.